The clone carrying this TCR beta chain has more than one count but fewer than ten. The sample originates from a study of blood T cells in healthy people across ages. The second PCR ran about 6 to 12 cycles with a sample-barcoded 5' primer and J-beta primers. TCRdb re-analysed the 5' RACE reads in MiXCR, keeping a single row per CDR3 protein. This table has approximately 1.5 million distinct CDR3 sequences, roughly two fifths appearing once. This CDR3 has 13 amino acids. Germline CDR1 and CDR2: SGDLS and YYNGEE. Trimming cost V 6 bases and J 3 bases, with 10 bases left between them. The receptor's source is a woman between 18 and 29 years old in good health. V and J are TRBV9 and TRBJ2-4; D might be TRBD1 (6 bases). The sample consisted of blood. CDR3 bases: TGTGCCAGCAAAGGGGGTGACAAAAACATTCAGTACTTC. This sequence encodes CASKGGDKNIQYF.